This TCR beta chain derives from a study of OX40 agonist ivuxolimab in advanced cancers. This clone has a handful of counts. Using immunoSEQ multiplex PCR, the repertoire was profiled, and TCRdb retains in-frame clones only, with some absent. The sample lists some 80,000 clones, about 86% occurring once. The TCR was taken from an adult with an advanced solid tumor such as melanoma, head and neck, liver or kidney cancer. The input for sequencing was CD4+ or CD8+ T cells sorted from blood, taken in a trial of the OX40 agonist ivuxolimab.

CDR3 loop: CASRLGQGPNSPLHF. The CDR3 region has the DNA TGTGCCAGCAGATTAGGACAGGGCCCTAATTCACCCCTCCACTTT. The chain uses TRBV7-3 and TRBJ1-6; 8 nucleotides line up with TRBD1. The junction had 7 bases not matched to a gene; V was cut back by 6 bases and J by 6 bases. This CDR3 spans 15 amino acids. Per germline, CDR1 SGHTA and CDR2 FQGTGA.